This TCR beta chain was retrieved from a study of blood T cell dynamics during melanoma immunotherapy. V lost 0 bases and J 7 bases, leaving 17 bases between the germline ends. Germline V gene sequence: CDR1 SGHRS, CDR2 YFSETQ. The CDR3 is made up of 16 amino acids. Libraries were prepared by immunoSEQ multiplex PCR; TCRdb keeps only in-frame clonotypes and omits some of them. The table includes thousands of clones, around 90% detected once. Sample time point: pre-treatment baseline. This sequence was found in a human donor with melanoma. The starting material was blood, obtained from a patient treated with checkpoint blockade. The chain joins TRBV5-1 to TRBJ2-1; the D gene is possibly TRBD1 (6 bases). The CDR3 bases are TGCGCCAGCAGCTTGGTCGTGGGGGCCCGGTGGAATGAGCAGTTCTTC. It codes for CASSLVVGARWNEQFF.